This note documents a single T cell receptor beta chain sequence. Profiling relied on immunoSEQ multiplex PCR, and the TCRdb table lists in-frame clones only, not all of them. Of about 77,000 clones listed, approximately 91% are singletons. The entry originates in a study of T cell changes during pregnancy in multiple sclerosis. CDR3 length: 16 residues. V dropped 4 bases and J dropped 0 bases, with 14 bases sitting between them. Germline V gene sequence: CDR1 SGHVS, CDR2 FNYEAQ. This clonotype originated in a female donor with multiple sclerosis, enrolled in a pregnancy study. Sequenced material: peripheral blood, taken before pregnancy. The chain employs TRBV7-6 and TRBJ2-3; D perhaps matches TRBD2 (5 bases). The DNA of the CDR3 is TGTGCCAGCAGCTGGAGTTGGGAGTCTAGCACAGATACGCAGTATTTT. Its protein product is CASSWSWESSTDTQYF.